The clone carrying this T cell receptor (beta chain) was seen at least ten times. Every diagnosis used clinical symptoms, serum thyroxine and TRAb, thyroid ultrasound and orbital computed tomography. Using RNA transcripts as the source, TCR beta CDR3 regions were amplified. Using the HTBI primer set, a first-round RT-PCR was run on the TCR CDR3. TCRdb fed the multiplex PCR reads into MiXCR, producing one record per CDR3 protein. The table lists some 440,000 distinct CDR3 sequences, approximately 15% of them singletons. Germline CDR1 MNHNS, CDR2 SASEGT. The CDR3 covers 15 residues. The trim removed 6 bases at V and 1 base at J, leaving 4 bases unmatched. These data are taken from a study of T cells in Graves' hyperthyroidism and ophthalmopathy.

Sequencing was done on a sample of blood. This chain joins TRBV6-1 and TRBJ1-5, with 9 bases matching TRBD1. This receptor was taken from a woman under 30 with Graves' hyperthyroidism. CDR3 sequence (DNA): TGTGCCAGCAGGGTACAGGGGGCCAGCAATCAGCCCCAGCATTTT. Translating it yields CASRVQGASNQPQHF.